A selection of T cell receptor beta chains follows, all from one sample in a study of blood T cell repertoires in COVID-19. Some clones are missing from TCRdb's copy, which holds only in-frame ones; the method was immunoSEQ multiplex PCR. The sample lists 52,000 or so clones, about 80% occurring once. Sample: peripheral blood. Receptors originate from a man aged 45-60 years with active or convalescent COVID-19. CDR3s include the opening cysteine and the closing phenylalanine or tryptophan. A D gene is named only where the DNA matches it firmly. Clone size is given for some rows only: seen once, a few or many times, or a class if the clone is expanded.

J,V,size,D,DNA,CDR3
TRBJ2-1,TRBV3-1/TRBV3-2,.,TRBD1,TGTGCCAGCAGCCAAGACCCGACAGGGGCCAGTGAGCAGTTCTTC,CASSQDPTGASEQFF
TRBJ2-1,TRBV2,.,TRBD2,TGTGCCAGCAGTGCGGCGGGAGCTTTTGGGAATGAGCAGTTCTTC,CASSAAGAFGNEQFF
TRBJ1-1,TRBV4-1,.,.,TGCGCCAGCAGCCAGAGACAGGCCCTCATGAACACTGAAGCTTTCTTT,CASSQRQALMNTEAFF
TRBJ1-2,TRBV11-3,.,.,TGTGCCAGCAGCTTAGTGCAGTCCGTCTATGGCTACACCTTC,CASSLVQSVYGYTF
TRBJ2-5,TRBV3-1/TRBV3-2,.,.,TGTGCCAGCAGCCAAGATGGGGGGAGATCCTGGGAGACCCAGTACTTC,CASSQDGGRSWETQYF
TRBJ1-2,TRBV19,.,.,TGTGCCAGTAGTCCAGGCAGGGCCTATGGCTACACCTTC,CASSPGRAYGYTF
TRBJ1-6,TRBV7-8,.,.,TGTGCCAGCAGCTTACAGAATTCACCCCTCCACTTT,CASSLQNSPLHF
TRBJ2-2,TRBV5-4,.,TRBD1,TGTGCCAGCAGACTCTCCCCGGGACAGGGGGCCGGGGAGCTGTTTTTT,CASRLSPGQGAGELFF
TRBJ1-5,TRBV4-1,.,.,TGCGCCAGCAGCGATTCGGGGAGAAATCAGCCCCAGCATTTT,CASSDSGRNQPQHF
TRBJ1-3,TRBV9,.,TRBD1,TGTGCCAGCAGCCTACGGACAGGGACGGTTGGAAACACCATATATTTT,CASSLRTGTVGNTIYF
TRBJ1-1,TRBV2,once,.,TGTGCCAGCAGGCAGGGTGGGCTCACTGAAGCTTTCTTT,CASRQGGLTEAFF
TRBJ2-1,TRBV13,.,TRBD2,TGTGCCAGCAGCTTACTAGCGGGAGGGCCAAATGAGCAGTTCTTC,CASSLLAGGPNEQFF
TRBJ1-5,TRBV28,.,.,TGTGCCAGCAGTTTACCCGGGAATCAGCCCCAGCATTTT,CASSLPGNQPQHF
TRBJ2-7,TRBV28,.,TRBD1,TGTGCCAGCAGCCACCCGCCGACAGGGGTAAGCTCCTACGAGCAGTACTTC,CASSHPPTGVSSYEQYF
TRBJ2-7,TRBV19,.,TRBD2,TGTGCCAGTAGTATCCACTTCGGGGGGAGCCCCTACGAGCAGTACTTC,CASSIHFGGSPYEQYF
TRBJ1-5,TRBV5-1,.,TRBD1,TGCGCCAGCAGGCCGGGACAGGAGAATCAGCCCCAGCATTTT,CASRPGQENQPQHF
TRBJ1-2,TRBV6-6,.,.,TGTGCCAGCAGTCCGGGACATATTAATAACTATGGCTACACCTTC,CASSPGHINNYGYTF
TRBJ2-5,TRBV7-2,.,.,TGTGCCAGCAGCGGGCCGTTGGGAGGAGAGACCCAGTACTTC,CASSGPLGGETQYF
TRBJ1-2,TRBV6-5,.,.,TGTGCCAGCAAAACTCCAGGGAATACTAACTATGGCTACACCTTC,CASKTPGNTNYGYTF
TRBJ2-3,TRBV15,.,TRBD2,TGTGCCACCAGCTATGCGCTAGCGGGGGTACTAGGCACAGATACGCAGTATTTT,CATSYALAGVLGTDTQYF
TRBJ2-5,TRBV4-1,medium-sized,.,TGCGCCAGCAGCAGTGTCTGGGGGCCGCGGCCAGAGACCCAGTACTTC,CASSSVWGPRPETQYF
TRBJ1-6,TRBV5-8,.,.,TGTGCCAGCACCTGGGAGGGGCCGTTGTATAATTCACCCCTCCACTTT,CASTWEGPLYNSPLHF
TRBJ2-3,TRBV19,.,.,TGTGCCAGTAGGAACTACCCAGATACGCAGTATTTT,CASRNYPDTQYF
TRBJ1-1,TRBV29-1,few,.,TGCAGCGCTGAACGGCCGGGGAACACTGAAGCTTTCTTT,CSAERPGNTEAFF
TRBJ2-1,TRBV19,.,TRBD2,TGTGCCAGTACTAGGACTAGCGGGAGCTCCTACAATGAGCAGTTCTTC,CASTRTSGSSYNEQFF
TRBJ1-1,TRBV5-1,.,.,TGCGCCAGCAGCTTGGCGGGGAGTGACGACACTGAAGCTTTCTTT,CASSLAGSDDTEAFF
TRBJ1-1,TRBV2,.,.,TGTGCCTCGGGAAACACTGAAGCTTTCTTT,CASGNTEAFF
TRBJ1-5,TRBV5-4,.,.,TGTGCCAGCAGCTTGGGAGAGAGCAATCAGCCCCAGCATTTT,CASSLGESNQPQHF
TRBJ1-2,TRBV7-3,few,.,TGTGCCAGCAGCTTAACAGGGGGCTATGGCTACACCTTC,CASSLTGGYGYTF
TRBJ2-3,TRBV7-9,.,.,TGTGCCAGCAGCTTTAGGGAGCTCACAGATACGCAGTATTTT,CASSFRELTDTQYF
TRBJ1-1,TRBV10-1,.,.,TGCGCCAGCAGTGGCAACAGGAACACTGAAGCTTTCTTT,CASSGNRNTEAFF
TRBJ1-5,TRBV5-8,.,.,TGTGCCAGCAGACAGGGCAATCAGCCCCAGCATTTT,CASRQGNQPQHF
TRBJ1-5,TRBV5-8,few,TRBD1,TGTGCCAGCAGCTGGGACAGGGATGATCAGCCCCAGCATTTT,CASSWDRDDQPQHF
TRBJ1-1,TRBV30,.,TRBD1,TGTGCCTGGACGGATCAGACAGGGGGGGGAGCTTTCTTT,CAWTDQTGGGAFF
TRBJ2-7,TRBV6-1,.,.,TGTGCCAGCAGTGAAACTACTACCTACGAGCAGTACTTC,CASSETTTYEQYF
TRBJ2-7,TRBV7-2,many,TRBD2,TGTGCCAGCAGAAGTGGACTAGCGGGGTCCTACGAGCAGTACTTC,CASRSGLAGSYEQYF
TRBJ1-3,TRBV4-1,once,.,TGCGCCAGCACCATTACGACAGGAGGAAACACCATATATTTT,CASTITTGGNTIYF
TRBJ2-1,TRBV7-9,few,.,TGTGCCAGCAGCTTCTCTCTAGAACCTGAGCAGTTCTTC,CASSFSLEPEQFF
TRBJ2-1,TRBV20-1,.,TRBD1,TGCAGTGCTAGTCAACCGGGACAGGATGACCTTGAGCAGTTCTTC,CSASQPGQDDLEQFF
TRBJ2-1,TRBV5-4,.,.,TGTGCCAGCAGCTTGGGTGGGGGCGAACAGTATGAGCAGTTCTTC,CASSLGGGEQYEQFF
TRBJ2-7,TRBV5-1,.,.,TGCGCCAGCAGCCTCGAGGACACGTACGAGCAGTACTTC,CASSLEDTYEQYF
TRBJ1-1,TRBV6-4,.,.,TGTGCCAGCAGTCAAGCAAGAAACACTGAAGCTTTCTTT,CASSQARNTEAFF
TRBJ2-3,TRBV7-2,.,TRBD2,TGTGCCAGCAGCCTAGCGGGCGGGGGGCGCACAGATACGCAGTATTTT,CASSLAGGGRTDTQYF
TRBJ2-1,TRBV6-2/TRBV6-3,.,.,TGTGCCAGCAGTTCCTTAAAGGGGAATGAGCAGTTCTTC,CASSSLKGNEQFF
TRBJ2-7,TRBV6-5,.,.,TGTGCCAGCGGGCGGAGGGACTCTGCCTACGAGCAGTACTTC,CASGRRDSAYEQYF
TRBJ2-1,TRBV20-1,.,.,TGCAGTGCAAGGGACTCCTATGAGCAGTTCTTC,CSARDSYEQFF